Described below is a single T cell receptor (beta chain) sequence and its context. Its antigen is currently unknown. The data were taken from a study of spatial heterogeneity in lung cancer. V lost 6 bases, J lost 1 base, and 2 bases stayed unmatched. Germline CDR1 LNHDA, CDR2 SQIVND (reference sequence). This CDR3 comprises 14 residues. TCRdb re-called the 5' RACE reads through MiXCR, storing one row per CDR3 protein. The repertoire consists of some 4,800 distinct CDR3 sequences, with more than 7% occurring once and the leading ten covering about a sixth. Study conclusions and caveats: Higher tumor mutation counts went along with higher counts of expanded intratumoral alpha and beta TCRs.

Time point of the sample: sample taken at primary tumor resection. This receptor was taken from a female donor with early-stage non-small cell lung cancer. This sample comprised lung tumor tissue, obtained at surgery. This chain connects TRBV19 to TRBJ1-1, with 10 bases identical to TRBD1. CDR3 protein: CASRDRGWNTEAFF. Here the CDR3 DNA reads TGTGCCAGTAGGGACAGGGGGTGGAACACTGAAGCTTTCTTT. Complete variable domain (other parts from reference TRBV19 and TRBJ1-1): DGGITQSPKYLFRKEGQNVTLSCEQNLNHDAMYWYRQDPGQGLRLIYYSQIVNDFQKGDIAEGYSVSREKKESFPLTVTSAQKNPTAFYLCASRDRGWNTEAFFGQGTRLTVV.